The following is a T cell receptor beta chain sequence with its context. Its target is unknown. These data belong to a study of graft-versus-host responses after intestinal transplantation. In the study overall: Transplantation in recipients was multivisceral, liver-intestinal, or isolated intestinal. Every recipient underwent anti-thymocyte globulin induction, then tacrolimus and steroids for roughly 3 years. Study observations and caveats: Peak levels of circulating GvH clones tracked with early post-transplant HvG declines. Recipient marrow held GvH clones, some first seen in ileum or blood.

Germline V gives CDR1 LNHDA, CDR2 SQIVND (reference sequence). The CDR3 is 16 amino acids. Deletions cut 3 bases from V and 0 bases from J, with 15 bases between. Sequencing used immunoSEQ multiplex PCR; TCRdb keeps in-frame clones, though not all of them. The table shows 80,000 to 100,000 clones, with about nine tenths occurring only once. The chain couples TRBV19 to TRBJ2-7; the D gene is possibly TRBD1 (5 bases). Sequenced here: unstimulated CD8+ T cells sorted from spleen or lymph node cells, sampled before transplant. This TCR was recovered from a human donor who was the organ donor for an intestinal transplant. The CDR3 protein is CASSIAPGWSSYEQYF. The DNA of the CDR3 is TGTGCCAGTAGTATCGCCCCAGGGTGGAGCTCCTACGAGCAGTACTTC.